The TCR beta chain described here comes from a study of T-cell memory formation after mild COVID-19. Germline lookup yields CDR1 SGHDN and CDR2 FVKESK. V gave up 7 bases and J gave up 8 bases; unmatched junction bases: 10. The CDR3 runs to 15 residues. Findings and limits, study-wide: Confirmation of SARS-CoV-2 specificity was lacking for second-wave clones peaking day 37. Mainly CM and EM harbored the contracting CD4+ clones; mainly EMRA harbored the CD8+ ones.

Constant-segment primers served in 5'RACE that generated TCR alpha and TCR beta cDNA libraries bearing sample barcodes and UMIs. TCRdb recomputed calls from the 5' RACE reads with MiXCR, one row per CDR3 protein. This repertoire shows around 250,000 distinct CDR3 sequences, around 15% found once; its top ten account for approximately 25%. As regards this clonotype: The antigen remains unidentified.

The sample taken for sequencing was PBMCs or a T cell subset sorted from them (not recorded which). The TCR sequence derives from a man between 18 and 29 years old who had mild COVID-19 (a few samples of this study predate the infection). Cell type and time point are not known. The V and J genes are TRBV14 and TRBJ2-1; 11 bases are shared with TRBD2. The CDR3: CASTRTSGLMDEQFF. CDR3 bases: TGTGCCAGCACGAGGACTAGCGGGCTCATGGATGAGCAGTTCTTC.